This TCR beta chain was retrieved from a study of T cells in Graves' hyperthyroidism and ophthalmopathy. The source material, RNA transcripts, was used to amplify TCR beta CDR3 regions. HTBI primers were the set used in a first-round RT-PCR of the TCR CDR3. Each CDR3 protein is one row after TCRdb ran MiXCR on the multiplex PCR reads. This sample yields some 420,000 distinct CDR3 sequences, of which approximately 15% are seen a single time; less than 6.5% belongs to the top ten. The germline gives CDR1 MNHEY, CDR2 SVGEGT. The germline V and J ends were trimmed by 6 bases and 3 bases, with 15 bases remaining between them. CDR3 size: 14 residues. This clonotype was observed many times.

The chain combines TRBV6-2 or TRBV6-3 with TRBJ2-7; perhaps TRBD2 as D (6 bases). Sequenced: blood. The receptor was derived from a woman between 18 and 29 years old with Graves' hyperthyroidism. Written as DNA, the CDR3 is TGTGCCAGCAGGGGGGGACGGAGCGGCTACGAGCAGTACTTC. Translated: CASRGGRSGYEQYF.